A selection of T cell receptor beta chains follows, all from one sample in a study of T-cell reconstitution after alpha-beta-depleted transplantation in children. Via MiXCR, TCRdb re-called the PCR reads, giving one row per CDR3 protein. Among under 250,000 distinct CDR3 sequences listed, roughly 25% were seen once. The sample consisted of PBMCs, mostly from graft donor cells, taken 360 days after TCRalphabeta/CD19-depleted stem cell transplant. Receptor source: a female patient aged 2-10 years who had a stem cell transplant for congenital amegakaryocytic thrombocytopenia, so the T cells may come from the graft donor. Both conserved end residues are part of each CDR3. D genes are given only for firm matches. The size entry is marked missing in some rows and otherwise reads once, few, many or a size class.

d_gene	v_gene	abundance	len	j_gene	CDR3aa	CDR3nt
TRBD1	TRBV13	NA	15	TRBJ1-6	CASSLEGQRNSPLHF	TGTGCCAGCAGCTTAGAGGGACAGCGTAATTCACCCCTCCACTTT
TRBD2	TRBV6-5	NA	19	TRBJ2-6	CASSYRLAGTFSGANVLTF	TGTGCCAGCAGTTATCGGCTAGCGGGGACATTCTCTGGGGCCAACGTCCTGACTTTC
TRBD1	TRBV30	NA	12	TRBJ2-3	CAWGQGSDTQYF	TGTGCCTGGGGACAGGGCTCAGATACGCAGTATTTT
NA	TRBV6-2/TRBV6-3	NA	15	TRBJ2-3	CASSPPTWGTDTQYF	TGTGCCAGCAGTCCACCCACTTGGGGCACAGATACGCAGTATTTT
NA	TRBV15	NA	14	TRBJ1-1	CATSRDRAIAEAFF	TGTGCCACCAGCAGAGATAGGGCAATCGCTGAAGCTTTCTTT
TRBD1	TRBV5-1	NA	15	TRBJ1-2	CASSQDGTGEYGYTF	TGCGCCAGCAGCCAGGACGGGACAGGGGAATATGGCTACACCTTC
NA	TRBV7-2	few	12	TRBJ1-2	CASSLGRSGYTF	TGTGCCAGCAGCTTAGGACGGTCTGGCTACACCTTC
TRBD2	TRBV20-1	few	16	TRBJ2-5	CSAREPGTSGQETQYF	TGCAGTGCTAGAGAGCCCGGGACTAGCGGACAAGAGACCCAGTACTTC
TRBD2	TRBV5-6	few	17	TRBJ2-5	CASSLVMLRGDEETQYF	TGTGCCAGCAGCTTGGTGATGTTGCGGGGGGACGAAGAGACCCAGTACTTC
NA	TRBV12-3/TRBV12-4	NA	13	TRBJ2-5	CASRGDNQETQYF	TGTGCCAGCAGGGGGGACAACCAAGAGACCCAGTACTTC
NA	TRBV12-3/TRBV12-4	few	14	TRBJ1-4	CASSLTATNEKLFF	TGTGCCAGCAGTTTAACAGCCACTAATGAAAAACTGTTTTTT
NA	TRBV28	few	14	TRBJ1-5	CASRGTGPNQPQHF	TGTGCCAGCAGAGGGACGGGGCCCAATCAGCCCCAGCATTTT
NA	TRBV11-2	few	16	TRBJ2-3	CASSLFGTASTDTQYF	TGTGCCAGCAGCTTATTCGGAACAGCTAGCACAGATACGCAGTATTTT
NA	TRBV10-3	NA	12	TRBJ1-5	CAISESNQPQHF	TGTGCCATCAGTGAGAGCAATCAGCCCCAGCATTTT
TRBD2	TRBV20-1	once	16	TRBJ2-7	CSARAEGLAGGYEQYF	TGCAGTGCTAGAGCCGAGGGACTAGCGGGAGGCTACGAGCAGTACTTC
NA	TRBV29-1	few	15	TRBJ2-1	CSVEDQQGTYNEQFF	TGCAGCGTTGAAGATCAACAGGGTACTTACAATGAGCAGTTCTTC
NA	TRBV2	many	15	TRBJ2-7	CASSQIVIEEYEQYF	TGTGCCAGCAGTCAGATAGTGATTGAGGAATACGAGCAGTACTTC
NA	TRBV9	NA	14	TRBJ2-5	CASTVGGSQETQYF	TGTGCCAGCACCGTTGGGGGCAGTCAAGAGACCCAGTACTTC
TRBD1	TRBV20-1	NA	17	TRBJ2-7	CSASLERDRWSSYEQYF	TGCAGTGCTAGTTTGGAAAGGGACAGGTGGAGCTCCTACGAGCAGTACTTC
TRBD1	TRBV7-9	NA	16	TRBJ2-3	CASSLPDREVADTQYF	TGTGCCAGCAGCTTACCGGACAGGGAGGTCGCAGATACGCAGTATTTT
TRBD2	TRBV5-6	NA	15	TRBJ2-5	CASSRGLAGVGTQYF	TGTGCCAGCAGCCGTGGACTAGCGGGGGTTGGGACCCAGTACTTC
NA	TRBV6-2/TRBV6-3	few	17	TRBJ2-7	CASSYSSSRVRSYEQYF	TGTGCCAGCAGTTACTCGAGTTCCAGGGTGCGATCCTACGAGCAGTACTTC
TRBD2	TRBV10-3	NA	16	TRBJ2-3	CAISESARGNTDTQYF	TGTGCCATCAGTGAGTCCGCGCGGGGGAACACAGATACGCAGTATTTT
NA	TRBV4-1	NA	13	TRBJ2-7	CASSQDWGVEQYF	TGCGCCAGCAGCCAAGATTGGGGGGTCGAGCAGTACTTC
NA	TRBV12-3/TRBV12-4	NA	15	TRBJ2-1	CASSLARLAYNEQFF	TGTGCCAGCAGTTTAGCCCGACTAGCCTACAATGAGCAGTTCTTC
TRBD1	TRBV20-1	few	14	TRBJ1-5	CSAGRQGGNQPQHF	TGCAGTGCAGGCCGACAGGGCGGCAATCAGCCCCAGCATTTT
TRBD1	TRBV20-1	NA	15	TRBJ1-1	CSARDGQGWGTEAFF	TGCAGTGCTAGAGACGGACAGGGGTGGGGCACTGAAGCTTTCTTT
NA	TRBV7-8	NA	16	TRBJ1-1	CASSRDRLSMNTEAFF	TGTGCCAGCAGCCGCGACAGACTCTCCATGAACACTGAAGCTTTCTTT
TRBD2	TRBV9	once	16	TRBJ2-7	CASSVGPTLAGVEQYF	TGTGCCAGCAGCGTTGGCCCAACGCTAGCGGGGGTTGAGCAGTACTTC
TRBD1	TRBV12-3/TRBV12-4	few	15	TRBJ1-1	CASSPGDRGQTEAFF	TGTGCCAGCAGTCCGGGGGACAGGGGTCAGACTGAAGCTTTCTTT
NA	TRBV28	many	12	TRBJ2-1	CASSLNYNEQFF	TGTGCCAGCAGCTTAAACTACAATGAGCAGTTCTTC